The T cell receptor beta chain described here comes from a study of T cell responses to AZD1222 COVID-19 vaccine. Study results and caveats: The donor group comprised mostly white British people and more females; the analysis possibly underestimated clonal diversity. Repertoires were obtained only post-peak T cell response. Spike-wide coverage was observed for vaccine-associated CD4 TCRs, with dominant responses at 160-218 and 743-854. Rises in breadth and depth of Spike-specific TCRs came after two AZD1222 doses.

A few counts support this clone. Its antigen remains unknown. This CDR3 has 11 residues. Trimming took 6 bases from V and 5 from J, leaving 4 bases between them. The method was immunoSEQ multiplex PCR; TCRdb's version includes in-frame clones alone and lacks a portion of them. The data contain about 160,000 clones, 85% to 90% of them seen just once; the ten biggest clones take up more than 5%. Sequencing used peripheral blood, obtained on day 0 of AZD1222 vaccination. The source is an adult in good health. The rearrangement joins TRBV12-3 or TRBV12-4 to TRBJ2-2; no clear D. CDR3 DNA sequence: TGTGCCAGCAGCCGTACCGGGGAGCTGTTTTTT. As protein: CASSRTGELFF.